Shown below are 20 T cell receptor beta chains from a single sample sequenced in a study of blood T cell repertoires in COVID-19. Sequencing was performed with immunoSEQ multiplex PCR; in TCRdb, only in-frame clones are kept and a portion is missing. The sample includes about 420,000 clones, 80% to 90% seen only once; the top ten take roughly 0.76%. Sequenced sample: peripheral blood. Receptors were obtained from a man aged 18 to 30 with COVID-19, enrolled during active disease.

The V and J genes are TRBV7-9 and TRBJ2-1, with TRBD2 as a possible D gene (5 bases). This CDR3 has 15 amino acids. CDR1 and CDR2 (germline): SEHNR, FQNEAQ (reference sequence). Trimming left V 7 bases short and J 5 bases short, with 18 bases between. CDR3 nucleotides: TGTGCCAGCAACAGTAGGCTAGCACTTAACAATGAGCAGTTCTTC. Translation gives CASNSRLALNNEQFF. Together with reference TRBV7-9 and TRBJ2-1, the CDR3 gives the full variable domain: DTGVSQNPRHKITKRGQNVTFRCDPISEHNRLYWYRQTLGQGPEFLTYFQNEAQLEKSRLLSDRFSAERPKGSFSTLEIQRTEQGDSAMYLCASNSRLALNNEQFFGPGTRLTVL.

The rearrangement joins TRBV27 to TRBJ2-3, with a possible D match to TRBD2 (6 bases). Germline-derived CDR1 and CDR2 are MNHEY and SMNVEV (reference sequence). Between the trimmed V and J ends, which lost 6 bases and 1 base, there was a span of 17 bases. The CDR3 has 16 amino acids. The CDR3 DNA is TGTGCCAGCAGCGCACTGCTACGCGGGGGCACAGATACGCAGTATTTT. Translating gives CASSALLRGGTDTQYF.

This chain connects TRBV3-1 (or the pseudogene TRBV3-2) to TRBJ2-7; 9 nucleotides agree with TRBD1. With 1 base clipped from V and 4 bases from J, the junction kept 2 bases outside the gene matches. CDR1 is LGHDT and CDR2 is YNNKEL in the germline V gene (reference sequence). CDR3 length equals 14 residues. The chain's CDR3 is CASSQGTGVYEQYF. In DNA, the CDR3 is TGTGCCAGCAGCCAAGGGACAGGGGTGTACGAGCAGTACTTC.

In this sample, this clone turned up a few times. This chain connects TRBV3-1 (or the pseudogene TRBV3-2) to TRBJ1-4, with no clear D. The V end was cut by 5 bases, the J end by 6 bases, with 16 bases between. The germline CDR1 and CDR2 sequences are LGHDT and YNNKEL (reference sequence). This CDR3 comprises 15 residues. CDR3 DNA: TGTGCCAGCAGCTACGCAGGAGGTCCGTATGAAAAACTGTTTTTT. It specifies CASSYAGGPYEKLFF.

CDR3 sequence reads: CASSLASGGNQPQHF. The CDR3, as DNA: TGTGCCAGCAGCTTAGCGTCGGGGGGTAATCAGCCCCAGCATTTT. The J gene is TRBJ1-5, the V gene TRBV7-2, with D maybe TRBD1 (5 bases). CDR1 is SGHTA, CDR2 FQGNSA, per germline. V was shortened by 0 bases and J by 4 bases, with 10 bases between the two germline ends. CDR3 length: 15 amino acids.

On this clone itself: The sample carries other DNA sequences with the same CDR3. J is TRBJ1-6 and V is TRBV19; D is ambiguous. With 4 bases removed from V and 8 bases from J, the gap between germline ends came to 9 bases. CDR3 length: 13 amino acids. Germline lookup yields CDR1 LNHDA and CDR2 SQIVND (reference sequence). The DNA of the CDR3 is TGTGCCAGTAGTACCGATCGGGATTCACCCCTCCACTTT. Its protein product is CASSTDRDSPLHF.

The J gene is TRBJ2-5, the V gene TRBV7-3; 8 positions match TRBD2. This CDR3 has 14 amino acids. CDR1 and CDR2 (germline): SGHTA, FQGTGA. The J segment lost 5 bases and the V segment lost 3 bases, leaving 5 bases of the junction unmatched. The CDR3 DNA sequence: TGTGCCAGCAGCTTTGCCGGGAGGGGGGAGACCCAGTACTTC. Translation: CASSFAGRGETQYF.

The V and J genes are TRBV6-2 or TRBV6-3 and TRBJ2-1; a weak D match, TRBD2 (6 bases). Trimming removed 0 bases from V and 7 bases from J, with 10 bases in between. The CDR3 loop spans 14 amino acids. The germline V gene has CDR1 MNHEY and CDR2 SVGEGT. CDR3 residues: CASSYSPGSNEQFF. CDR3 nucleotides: TGTGCCAGCAGTTACTCCCCCGGGAGTAATGAGCAGTTCTTC.

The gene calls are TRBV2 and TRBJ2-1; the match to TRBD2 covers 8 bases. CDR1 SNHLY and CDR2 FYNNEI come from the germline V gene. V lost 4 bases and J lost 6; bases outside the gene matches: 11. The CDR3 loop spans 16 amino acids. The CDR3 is CASSVSAGEESNEQFF. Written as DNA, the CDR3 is TGTGCCAGCAGTGTTTCAGCGGGAGAAGAAAGCAATGAGCAGTTCTTC.

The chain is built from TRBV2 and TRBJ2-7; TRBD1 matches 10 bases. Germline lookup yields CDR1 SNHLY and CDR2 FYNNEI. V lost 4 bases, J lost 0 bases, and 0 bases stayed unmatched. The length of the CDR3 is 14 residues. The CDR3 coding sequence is TGTGCCAGCAGTGGGGACAGGGGCTCCTACGAGCAGTACTTC. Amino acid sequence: CASSGDRGSYEQYF.

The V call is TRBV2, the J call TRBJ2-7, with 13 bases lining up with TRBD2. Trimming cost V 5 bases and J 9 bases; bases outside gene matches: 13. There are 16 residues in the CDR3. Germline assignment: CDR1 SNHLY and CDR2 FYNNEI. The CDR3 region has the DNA TGTGCCAGCAGTACTAGCGGGGGGGACCATCTACGATCGCAGTACTTC. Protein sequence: CASSTSGGDHLRSQYF. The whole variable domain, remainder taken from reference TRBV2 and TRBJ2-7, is EPEVTQTPSHQVTQMGQEVILRCVPISNHLYFYWYRQILGQKVEFLVSFYNNEISEKSEIFDDQFSVERPDGSNFTLKIRSTKLEDSAMYFCASSTSGGDHLRSQYFGPGTRLTVT.

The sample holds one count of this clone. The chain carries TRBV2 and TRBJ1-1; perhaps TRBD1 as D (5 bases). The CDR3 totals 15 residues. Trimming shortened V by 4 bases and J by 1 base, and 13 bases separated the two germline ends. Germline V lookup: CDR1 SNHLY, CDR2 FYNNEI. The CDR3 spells CASSVTGTSNTEAFF. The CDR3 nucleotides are TGTGCCAGCAGTGTTACCGGGACTTCGAACACTGAAGCTTTCTTT.

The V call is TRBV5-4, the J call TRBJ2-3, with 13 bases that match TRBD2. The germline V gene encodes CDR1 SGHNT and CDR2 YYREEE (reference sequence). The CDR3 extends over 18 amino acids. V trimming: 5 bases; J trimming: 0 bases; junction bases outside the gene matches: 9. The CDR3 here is CASSSGTSGTSSTDTQYF. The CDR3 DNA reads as TGTGCCAGCAGTTCCGGGACTAGCGGGACTTCTAGCACAGATACGCAGTATTTT.

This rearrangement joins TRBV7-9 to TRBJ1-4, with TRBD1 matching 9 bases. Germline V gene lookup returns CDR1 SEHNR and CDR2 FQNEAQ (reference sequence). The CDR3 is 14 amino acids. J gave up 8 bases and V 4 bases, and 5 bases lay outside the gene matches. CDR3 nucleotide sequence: TGTGCCAGCAGCTATACAGGGGGCGAGGAAAAACTGTTTTTT. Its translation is CASSYTGGEEKLFF.

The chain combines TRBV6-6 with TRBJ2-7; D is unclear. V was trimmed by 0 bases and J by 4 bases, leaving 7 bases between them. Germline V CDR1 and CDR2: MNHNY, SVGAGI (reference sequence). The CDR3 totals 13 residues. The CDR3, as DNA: TGTGCCAGCAGTTACTCTCCGGTATACGAGCAGTACTTC. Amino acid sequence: CASSYSPVYEQYF.

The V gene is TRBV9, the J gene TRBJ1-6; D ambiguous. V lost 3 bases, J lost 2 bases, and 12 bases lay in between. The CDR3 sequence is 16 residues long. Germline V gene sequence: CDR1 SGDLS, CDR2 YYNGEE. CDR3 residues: CASSEDPGAYNSPLHF. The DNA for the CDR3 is TGTGCCAGCAGCGAGGACCCCGGGGCCTATAATTCACCCCTCCACTTT.

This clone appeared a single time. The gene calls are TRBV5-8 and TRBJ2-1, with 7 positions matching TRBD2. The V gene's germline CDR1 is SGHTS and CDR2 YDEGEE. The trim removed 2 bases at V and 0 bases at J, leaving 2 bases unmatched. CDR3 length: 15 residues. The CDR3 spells CASSFRGGSYNEQFF. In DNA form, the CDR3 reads TGTGCCAGCAGCTTCCGCGGGGGCTCCTACAATGAGCAGTTCTTC.

CDR3 DNA sequence: TGTGCCAGCAGCCAGGGACTAGACGGGTACAATGAGCAGTTCTTC. Its protein product is CASSQGLDGYNEQFF. V is TRBV3-1 (or the pseudogene TRBV3-2) and J is TRBJ2-1; 8 bases fit TRBD2. After removal of 3 bases from V and 4 bases from J, the junction contained 5 bases not matched to a gene. Germline lookup yields CDR1 LGHDT and CDR2 YNNKEL (reference sequence). The CDR3 is made up of 15 amino acids.

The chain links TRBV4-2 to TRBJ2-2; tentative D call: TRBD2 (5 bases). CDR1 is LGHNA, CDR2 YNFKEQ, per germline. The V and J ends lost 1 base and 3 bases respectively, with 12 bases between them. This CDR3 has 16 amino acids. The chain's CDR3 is CASSQALASDTGELFF. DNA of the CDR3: TGTGCCAGCAGCCAAGCCCTAGCATCGGACACCGGGGAGCTGTTTTTT.

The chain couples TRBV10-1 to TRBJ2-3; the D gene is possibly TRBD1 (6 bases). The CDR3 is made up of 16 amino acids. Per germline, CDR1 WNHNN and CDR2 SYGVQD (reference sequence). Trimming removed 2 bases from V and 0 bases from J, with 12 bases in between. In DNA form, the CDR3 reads TGCGCCAGCAGTGAGAGGACAGCTTTTAGCACAGATACGCAGTATTTT. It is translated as CASSERTAFSTDTQYF.